This is a list of T cell receptor beta chains from one sample in a study of blood T cells in healthy people across ages. Each CDR3 protein is one row after TCRdb ran MiXCR on the 5' RACE reads. The sample holds over a million distinct CDR3 sequences; approximately 42% are singletons and the top ten take roughly 7.9%. Specimen: blood. Source of these receptors: a woman aged 18-30 years in good health. The CDR3 runs from the conserved cysteine through the conserved F or W.

J gene: TRBJ2-4
V gene: TRBV6-2/TRBV6-3
CDR3 length: 18
CDR3 protein: CASSALGGRMGAKNIQYF

J gene: TRBJ2-7
V gene: TRBV9
CDR3 length: 17
CDR3 protein: CASSQGAGGLGSYEQYF

J gene: TRBJ2-7
V gene: TRBV12-3/TRBV12-4
CDR3 length: 13
CDR3 protein: CASSLVGEYEQYF

J gene: TRBJ1-2
V gene: TRBV29-1
CDR3 length: 12
CDR3 protein: CSVGAGYYGYTF

J gene: .
V gene: TRBV5-4
CDR3 length: 15
CDR3 protein: CASSLATSGVETQYF

J gene: TRBJ2-7
V gene: TRBV5-1
CDR3 length: 14
CDR3 protein: CASRSQLSSYEQYF

J gene: TRBJ1-1
V gene: TRBV9
CDR3 length: 19
CDR3 protein: CASSDQTRGPGLMNTEAFF

J gene: TRBJ1-4
V gene: TRBV12-3/TRBV12-4
CDR3 length: 13
CDR3 protein: CASGVDRREKLFF

J gene: TRBJ1-1
V gene: TRBV30
CDR3 length: 13
CDR3 protein: CASTGRDPRKAFF

J gene: TRBJ2-3
V gene: TRBV5-1
CDR3 length: 15
CDR3 protein: CASSRDSSGGDTQYF

J gene: TRBJ1-6
V gene: TRBV20-1
CDR3 length: 16
CDR3 protein: CSVQGSTSSYNSPLHF

J gene: TRBJ2-7
V gene: TRBV6-4
CDR3 length: 15
CDR3 protein: CAPLGQGQGSYEQYF

J gene: TRBJ1-5
V gene: TRBV4-1
CDR3 length: 15
CDR3 protein: CASSPDLAWSQPQHF

J gene: TRBJ2-7
V gene: TRBV6-2/TRBV6-3
CDR3 length: 12
CDR3 protein: CASSYSNGEQYF

J gene: TRBJ2-5
V gene: TRBV20-1
CDR3 length: 14
CDR3 protein: CSANDPGQQETQYF

J gene: TRBJ2-1
V gene: TRBV5-1
CDR3 length: 17
CDR3 protein: CASSLELAGVGSGEQFF

J gene: TRBJ1-1
V gene: TRBV10-1
CDR3 length: 11
CDR3 protein: CASSDNTDAFF

J gene: TRBJ2-1
V gene: TRBV3-1
CDR3 length: 16
CDR3 protein: CASSRKLAGVYNEQFF

J gene: .
V gene: TRBV7-2
CDR3 length: 17
CDR3 protein: CASSWTASKSSYNEQYF

J gene: TRBJ1-4
V gene: TRBV5-1
CDR3 length: 17
CDR3 protein: CASSLVAGTGIVEKLFF

J gene: TRBJ2-7
V gene: TRBV6-5
CDR3 length: 15
CDR3 protein: CASSPAWTGDNEQYF

J gene: TRBJ1-4
V gene: TRBV3-1
CDR3 length: 16
CDR3 protein: CASSPNPSDPGEKLFF

J gene: TRBJ2-4
V gene: TRBV6-6
CDR3 length: 11
CDR3 protein: CASSYSGRWYF

J gene: TRBJ1-2
V gene: TRBV7-2
CDR3 length: 19
CDR3 protein: CASSFPRGGTGTGGSGHTF

J gene: TRBJ1-1
V gene: TRBV19
CDR3 length: 15
CDR3 protein: CASSRDVLTNTEAFF

J gene: TRBJ2-5
V gene: TRBV20-1
CDR3 length: 15
CDR3 protein: CSARDWTSEQETQYF

J gene: TRBJ1-2
V gene: TRBV2
CDR3 length: 15
CDR3 protein: CASRVGQGGGYGYTF

J gene: TRBJ1-2
V gene: TRBV12-3/TRBV12-4
CDR3 length: 14
CDR3 protein: CASSLVSWVRGYTF

J gene: TRBJ2-1
V gene: TRBV20-1
CDR3 length: 16
CDR3 protein: CSARLTSGLILDEQFF

J gene: TRBJ2-7
V gene: TRBV10-3
CDR3 length: 15
CDR3 protein: CAISESAGNIYEQYF

J gene: TRBJ2-7
V gene: TRBV27
CDR3 length: 15
CDR3 protein: CAIRIGTLGGYEQYF

J gene: .
V gene: TRBV4-1
CDR3 length: 16
CDR3 protein: CASSQDREELGYEQYF

J gene: TRBJ1-2
V gene: TRBV5-1
CDR3 length: 14
CDR3 protein: CASSADWESGGYTF

J gene: TRBJ2-3
V gene: TRBV10-2
CDR3 length: 13
CDR3 protein: CASRNMGGDTQYF

J gene: TRBJ2-7
V gene: TRBV4-1
CDR3 length: 12
CDR3 protein: CASSPSDNEQYF

J gene: TRBJ1-2
V gene: TRBV4-1
CDR3 length: 15
CDR3 protein: CASSQDGTGSGGYTF

J gene: TRBJ2-5
V gene: TRBV6-5
CDR3 length: 12
CDR3 protein: CASFEGRETQYF

J gene: TRBJ2-7
V gene: TRBV5-4
CDR3 length: 14
CDR3 protein: CASSLFAGGNEQYF

J gene: TRBJ2-3
V gene: TRBV20-1
CDR3 length: 18
CDR3 protein: CSARGLAGPGSVTDTQYF

J gene: TRBJ2-7
V gene: TRBV28
CDR3 length: 15
CDR3 protein: CASTGGGTGAYEQYF

J gene: TRBJ2-7
V gene: TRBV2
CDR3 length: 13
CDR3 protein: CASSDPEGYEQYF

J gene: TRBJ1-1
V gene: TRBV6-1
CDR3 length: 14
CDR3 protein: CASSFRLMNTEAFF

J gene: .
V gene: TRBV2
CDR3 length: 13
CDR3 protein: CASSSLNNNEQYF

J gene: TRBJ1-2
V gene: TRBV2
CDR3 length: 10
CDR3 protein: CASTGYGYTF

J gene: TRBJ2-1
V gene: TRBV20-1
CDR3 length: 18
CDR3 protein: CSARLPPSRALNHNEQFF

J gene: TRBJ2-5
V gene: TRBV27
CDR3 length: 14
CDR3 protein: CASSSGTLKEAQYF

J gene: .
V gene: TRBV20-1
CDR3 length: 11
CDR3 protein: CSARAGQELFF

J gene: TRBJ2-7
V gene: TRBV21-1
CDR3 length: 14
CDR3 protein: CASSPTGVPYEQYF

J gene: TRBJ2-5
V gene: TRBV29-1
CDR3 length: 11
CDR3 protein: CSSRQWETQYF

J gene: TRBJ2-1
V gene: TRBV20-1
CDR3 length: 15
CDR3 protein: CSAANAGGPGNEQFF

J gene: TRBJ1-1
V gene: TRBV20-1
CDR3 length: 11
CDR3 protein: CSARDAAEAFF

J gene: TRBJ2-7
V gene: TRBV7-8
CDR3 length: 14
CDR3 protein: CASSSPTGSWEQYF

J gene: TRBJ2-3
V gene: TRBV4-1
CDR3 length: 16
CDR3 protein: CASSQDKRGGTDTQYF

J gene: TRBJ1-2
V gene: TRBV7-9
CDR3 length: 12
CDR3 protein: CASSPSAPGYTF

J gene: TRBJ2-5
V gene: TRBV4-1
CDR3 length: 15
CDR3 protein: CASSRTGGGERTQYF

J gene: TRBJ1-2
V gene: TRBV27
CDR3 length: 13
CDR3 protein: CASSFQRDYGYTF

J gene: TRBJ2-7
V gene: TRBV20-1
CDR3 length: 14
CDR3 protein: CSARFRGELDEQYF